These T cell receptor beta chains were read from a single sample in a study of radiation and T cells in renal cell carcinoma. Profiling relied on immunoSEQ multiplex PCR, and the TCRdb table lists in-frame clones only, not all of them. In the table there are under 100,000 clones, 84% of which are singletons. Sequences were derived from blood, sampled from a patient whose treatment included radiotherapy and nephrectomy. Every receptor here comes from a man between 60 and 70 years old with renal cell carcinoma. The CDR3 runs from the conserved cysteine through the conserved F or W. A D gene is named only where the DNA matches it firmly.

CDR3nt: TGTGCCAGCAGCCTCAGGGACAGCTACTCTGGAAACACCATATATTTT; CDR3aa: CASSLRDSYSGNTIYF; j_gene: TRBJ1-3; d_gene: TRBD1; v_gene: TRBV14
CDR3nt: TGCAGCGTTGAACAGGGGCGCGGCTACACCTTC; CDR3aa: CSVEQGRGYTF; j_gene: TRBJ1-2; d_gene: -; v_gene: TRBV29-1
CDR3nt: TGTGCCATCACCCCGACAGGGGGCTATGGCTACACCTTC; CDR3aa: CAITPTGGYGYTF; j_gene: TRBJ1-2; d_gene: TRBD1; v_gene: TRBV10-3
CDR3nt: TGCGCCAGCAGCCAAGGCGGGAGGGCAGATACGCAGTATTTT; CDR3aa: CASSQGGRADTQYF; j_gene: TRBJ2-3; d_gene: TRBD2; v_gene: TRBV4-1
CDR3nt: TGTGCCAGCAGTCCGGGACAGTCGGATCAGCCCCAGCATTTT; CDR3aa: CASSPGQSDQPQHF; j_gene: TRBJ1-5; d_gene: TRBD1; v_gene: TRBV28
CDR3nt: TGTGCCAGCGGGACAGGGCAGCCTGGAAACACCATATATTTT; CDR3aa: CASGTGQPGNTIYF; j_gene: TRBJ1-3; d_gene: TRBD1; v_gene: TRBV7-9
CDR3nt: TGTGCCAGTAGTAGCGGGACAGGTAGTTTGGGTGAGCAGTTCTTC; CDR3aa: CASSSGTGSLGEQFF; j_gene: TRBJ2-1; d_gene: TRBD1; v_gene: TRBV19
CDR3nt: TGTGCCAGCAGCTTAGACCCCTGGGGAAACACCATATATTTT; CDR3aa: CASSLDPWGNTIYF; j_gene: TRBJ1-3; d_gene: -; v_gene: TRBV11-2
CDR3nt: TGTGCCATCAGTGAGTCCCAGGGTTGGGGCTACACCTTC; CDR3aa: CAISESQGWGYTF; j_gene: TRBJ1-2; d_gene: -; v_gene: TRBV10-3
CDR3nt: TGTGCCATCAGTGACACCAAGTTCTCTGGAAACACCATATATTTT; CDR3aa: CAISDTKFSGNTIYF; j_gene: TRBJ1-3; d_gene: -; v_gene: TRBV10-3
CDR3nt: TGTGCCAGCTCCGACAGATCGAACACTGAAGCTTTCTTT; CDR3aa: CASSDRSNTEAFF; j_gene: TRBJ1-1; d_gene: -; v_gene: TRBV18
CDR3nt: TGTGCCAGCAGTTACTCGGACAGGGGGAGGAACGAGCAGTACTTC; CDR3aa: CASSYSDRGRNEQYF; j_gene: TRBJ2-7; d_gene: TRBD1; v_gene: TRBV6-6
CDR3nt: TGTGCCAGCAGCCAAGGTCCCACGAATGAGCAGTTCTTC; CDR3aa: CASSQGPTNEQFF; j_gene: TRBJ2-1; d_gene: -; v_gene: TRBV14
CDR3nt: TGTGCCAGCAGTTGGGACAGGGCGGCGCAGCCCCAGCATTTT; CDR3aa: CASSWDRAAQPQHF; j_gene: TRBJ1-5; d_gene: TRBD1; v_gene: TRBV6-6
CDR3nt: TGTGCCAGCAGCGTACTAGCGGGAGGGCCGGGCAATGAGCAGTTCTTC; CDR3aa: CASSVLAGGPGNEQFF; j_gene: TRBJ2-1; d_gene: TRBD2; v_gene: TRBV9
CDR3nt: TGTGCCAGCAGTTTATCCCGGACAGGGGCCCCTGAAGCTTTCTTT; CDR3aa: CASSLSRTGAPEAFF; j_gene: TRBJ1-1; d_gene: TRBD1; v_gene: TRBV28